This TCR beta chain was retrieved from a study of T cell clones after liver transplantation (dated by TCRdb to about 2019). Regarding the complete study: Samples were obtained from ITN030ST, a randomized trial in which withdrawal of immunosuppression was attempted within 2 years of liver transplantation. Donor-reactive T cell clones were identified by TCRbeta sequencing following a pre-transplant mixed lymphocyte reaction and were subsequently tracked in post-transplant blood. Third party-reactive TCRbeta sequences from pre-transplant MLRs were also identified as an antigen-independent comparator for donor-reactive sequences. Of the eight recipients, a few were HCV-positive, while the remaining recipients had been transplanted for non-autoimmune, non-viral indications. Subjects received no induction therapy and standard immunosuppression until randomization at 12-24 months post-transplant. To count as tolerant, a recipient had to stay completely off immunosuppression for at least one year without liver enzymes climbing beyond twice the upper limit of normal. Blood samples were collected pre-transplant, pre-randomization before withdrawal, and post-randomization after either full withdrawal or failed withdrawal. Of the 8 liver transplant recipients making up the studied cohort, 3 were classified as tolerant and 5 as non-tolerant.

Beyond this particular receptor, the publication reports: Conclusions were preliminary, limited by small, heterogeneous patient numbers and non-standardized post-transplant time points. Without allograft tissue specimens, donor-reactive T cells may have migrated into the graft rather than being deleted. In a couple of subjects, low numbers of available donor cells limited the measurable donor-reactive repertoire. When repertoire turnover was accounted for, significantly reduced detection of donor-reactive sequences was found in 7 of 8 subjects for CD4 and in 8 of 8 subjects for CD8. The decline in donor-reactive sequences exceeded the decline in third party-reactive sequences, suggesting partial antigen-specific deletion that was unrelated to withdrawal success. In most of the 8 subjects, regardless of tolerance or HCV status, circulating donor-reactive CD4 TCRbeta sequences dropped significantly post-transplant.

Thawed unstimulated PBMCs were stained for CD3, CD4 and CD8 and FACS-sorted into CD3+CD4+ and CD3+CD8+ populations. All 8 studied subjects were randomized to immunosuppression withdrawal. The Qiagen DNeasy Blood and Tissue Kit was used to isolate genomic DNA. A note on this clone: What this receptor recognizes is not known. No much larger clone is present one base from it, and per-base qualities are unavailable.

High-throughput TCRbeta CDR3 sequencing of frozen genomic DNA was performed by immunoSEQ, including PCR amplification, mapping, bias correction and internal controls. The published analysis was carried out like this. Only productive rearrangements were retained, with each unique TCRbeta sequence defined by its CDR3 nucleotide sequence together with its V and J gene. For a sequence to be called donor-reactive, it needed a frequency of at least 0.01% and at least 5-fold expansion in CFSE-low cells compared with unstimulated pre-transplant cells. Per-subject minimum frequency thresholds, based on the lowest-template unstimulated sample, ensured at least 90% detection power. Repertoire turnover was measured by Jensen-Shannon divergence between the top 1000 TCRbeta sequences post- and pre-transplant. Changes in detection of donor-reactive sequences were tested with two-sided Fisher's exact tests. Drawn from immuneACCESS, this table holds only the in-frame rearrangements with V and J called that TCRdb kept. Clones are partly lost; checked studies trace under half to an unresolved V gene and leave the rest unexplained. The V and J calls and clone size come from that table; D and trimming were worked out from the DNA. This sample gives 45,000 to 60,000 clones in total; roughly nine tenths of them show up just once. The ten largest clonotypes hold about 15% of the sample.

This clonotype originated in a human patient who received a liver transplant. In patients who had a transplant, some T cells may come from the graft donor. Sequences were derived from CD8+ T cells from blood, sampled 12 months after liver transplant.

The nucleotide sequence is given as TGTGCCAGCAGCTCCTATGGGGGATACGAGCAGTACTTC. The resulting protein is CASSSYGGYEQYF. The chain uses TRBV7-2 and TRBJ2-7, with the D call tentatively TRBD1 or TRBD2, each fitting 5 bases. CDR1 is given as SGHTA and CDR2 as FQGNSA, both from the germline V gene. Reading from cysteine to phenylalanine, the CDR3 counts 13 amino acids. Only the CDR3 DNA stays, 39 bases, in frame from base 1. V and J lose 4 bases and 4 bases, and a span of 11 bases separates them.